A selection of T cell receptor beta chains follows, all from one sample in a study of OX40 agonist ivuxolimab in advanced cancers. TCRdb's copy holds only in-frame clones and misses some; the assay was immunoSEQ multiplex PCR. The sample lists about 66,000 clones; about 81% were seen once. The material sequenced was CD4+ or CD8+ T cells sorted from blood, taken in a trial of the OX40 agonist ivuxolimab. These receptors came from an adult with an advanced solid tumor such as melanoma, head and neck, liver or kidney cancer. Both conserved end residues are trimmed from each CDR3. Each record gives: CDR3 length, D gene, J gene, V gene, CDR3 protein. D genes are given only for firm matches.

12,TRBD1,TRBJ1-5,TRBV19,ASKGAGVPEPQH
11,-,TRBJ2-4,TRBV7-2,ASSYVAKNIQY
13,-,TRBJ1-5,TRBV4-1,ASSQPGQPNQPQH
11,-,TRBJ2-3,TRBV15,ATSPTREDTQY
13,TRBD1,TRBJ1-2,TRBV6-5,ASSSGTGYNYGYT
15,TRBD1,TRBJ2-2,TRBV5-5,ASRTTGTGDATGELF
16,-,TRBJ1-4,TRBV4-2,ASSQDHKGFATNEKLF
12,-,TRBJ2-3,TRBV6-1,ASSERGGTDTQY
14,-,TRBJ1-3,TRBV7-9,ASSLAPGSSGNTIY
12,-,TRBJ1-4,TRBV19,ASSNRGGNEKLF
9,-,TRBJ2-7,TRBV6-6,ASRRVDEQY
15,-,TRBJ2-1,TRBV5-4,ASSILSGLASYNEQF
9,-,TRBJ1-6,TRBV20-1,SAPFRLNPH
12,-,TRBJ1-4,TRBV7-2,ASSSSGVGEKLF
13,TRBD1,TRBJ1-2,TRBV2,ASSDLGQGRVGYT
14,-,TRBJ1-5,TRBV19,ASTPDPEGSNQPQH
16,-,TRBJ2-1,TRBV30,AWNKLWGPGTSYNEQF
11,-,TRBJ1-1,TRBV29-1,SGTLTENTEAF
14,TRBD2,TRBJ2-5,TRBV6-5,ASSFGLAGEGETQY
13,TRBD1,TRBJ2-1,TRBV7-9,ASNDGTGVVNEQF
15,-,TRBJ1-1,TRBV15,ATSRFRPVVGSAEAF
12,-,TRBJ1-5,TRBV5-6,ASTKIPSNQPQH
12,-,TRBJ1-1,TRBV7-3,ASSLGGRNTEAF
13,TRBD2,TRBJ2-1,TRBV6-6,ASSHGAGGTNEQF
12,-,TRBJ2-6,TRBV5-8,ASKSTLGANVLT
13,-,TRBJ1-5,TRBV7-2,ASSLERGSNQPQH
13,-,TRBJ2-2,TRBV6-1,ASNLGFLVTGELF
15,-,TRBJ1-3,TRBV5-5,ASSLAGRAGSGNTIY
8,-,TRBJ2-2,TRBV6-5,ASGSGELF
13,TRBD2,TRBJ2-1,TRBV5-1,ASSLGSGSGDEQF
11,-,TRBJ1-1,TRBV19,ASSIDWNTEAF
14,TRBD2,TRBJ2-7,TRBV19,ASSTIPSGTSYEQY
13,TRBD2,TRBJ2-7,TRBV4-3,ASSSLAGGSYEQY
13,TRBD2,TRBJ2-1,TRBV5-1,ASSVLADPYNEQF
11,-,TRBJ2-1,TRBV6-5,ASSYEPYNEQF
13,-,TRBJ2-7,TRBV7-2,ASSSPDSLSYEQY
12,-,TRBJ1-1,TRBV5-4,ASSFPRASEEAF
13,-,TRBJ1-4,TRBV6-5,ASSDPGRSDEKLF
13,-,TRBJ1-3,TRBV6-1,ASSGQANSGNTIY
13,-,TRBJ1-3,TRBV25-1,ASSAGAGAGNTIY
12,-,TRBJ1-2,TRBV19,ASSDGTDGYGYT
14,-,TRBJ1-5,TRBV6-1,ASSEGSTTGNQPQH
12,-,TRBJ1-1,TRBV19,ASSVPSLNTEAF
10,-,TRBJ2-3,TRBV27,ASRGSADTQY
13,TRBD1,TRBJ2-7,TRBV19,ASSIGPGTGGEQY
15,TRBD1,TRBJ1-3,TRBV4-2,ASSQVGLTGGRGTIY
14,TRBD2,TRBJ2-3,TRBV5-1,ASSLVISGGADTQY
13,-,TRBJ2-7,TRBV28,ASSAPGSRKYEQY
11,-,TRBJ1-6,TRBV6-5,ASSQGNNSPLH
13,TRBD2,TRBJ2-1,TRBV7-2,ASSLLSSGYNEQF
12,-,TRBJ1-2,TRBV14,ASSREQGSYGYT
12,-,TRBJ2-3,TRBV5-1,ASSLGEPTDTQY
11,-,TRBJ2-2,TRBV2,ASSYTGAGELF